Detailed here is one TCR beta chain. Its antigen is still unknown. The data originate from a study of T cells in Graves' hyperthyroidism and ophthalmopathy. Study in general: Peripheral blood was obtained at initial diagnosis, preceding any treatment. Findings and caveats of the study: Blood also held most thyroid clonotypes expanded beyond 0.001. The model made its ophthalmopathy prediction, and onset followed a median about 6 months later.

TCR beta CDR3 regions were amplified from RNA. The TCR CDR3 was amplified in a first-round RT-PCR using the HTBI primer set. TCRdb redid the calling of the multiplex PCR reads with MiXCR, one entry per CDR3 protein. The sample lists approximately 370,000 distinct CDR3 sequences, about a sixth seen once, with around a third in the top ten. Patients with uncontrolled infections, other autoimmune diseases, pregnancy or lactation were excluded. The CDR3 loop spans 16 amino acids. Germline CDR1 and CDR2: SGHAT and FQNNGV. The J segment lost 0 bases and the V segment lost 0 bases, leaving 5 bases of the junction unmatched.

The genes are TRBV11-2 and TRBJ2-7; TRBD1 agrees at 7 bases. The sequenced sample consisted of blood. This TCR came from a woman in her 30s with Graves' hyperthyroidism that later progressed to Graves' ophthalmopathy. The CDR3 DNA reads TGTGCCAGCAGCTTAGAAGGTAACAGGGGCTCCTACGAGCAGTACTTC. Protein: CASSLEGNRGSYEQYF.